The rows below give T cell receptor beta chains drawn from one sample of a study of OX40 agonist ivuxolimab in advanced cancers. TCRdb's copy holds only in-frame clones and misses some; the assay was immunoSEQ multiplex PCR. The sample has some 90,000 clones; about 90% are singletons. The source was CD4+ or CD8+ T cells sorted from blood, collected in a trial of the OX40 agonist ivuxolimab. The receptors were gathered from an adult with an advanced solid tumor such as melanoma, head and neck, liver or kidney cancer. Each CDR3 is given with its conserved first and last residue. The D gene is left open where the match is weak. Clone size, where shown, is once, few, many, or a class for clones that have expanded.

clone_size	v_call	cdr3_length	j_call	d_call	cdr3_nt	cdr3_aa
NA	TRBV5-1	14	TRBJ2-2	NA	TGCGCCAGCAGCCCCACGCTCGCGGCCGGGGAGCTGTTTTTT	CASSPTLAAGELFF
NA	TRBV5-6	12	TRBJ2-3	NA	TGTGCCAGCAGCTTGGCCGGGGGTACGCAGTATTTT	CASSLAGGTQYF
NA	TRBV6-1	15	TRBJ1-1	NA	TGTGCCAGCAAAGAATTGGAAGTTTGGCAGGGGGAAGCTTTCTTT	CASKELEVWQGEAFF
NA	TRBV7-8	13	TRBJ1-5	TRBD1	TGTGCCAGCAGCTCACAGGGGGCCCAGCCCCAGCATTTT	CASSSQGAQPQHF
NA	TRBV4-2	16	TRBJ1-3	NA	TGTGCCAGCAGCCAAGAGGTAGTAGACTCTGGAAACACCATATATTTT	CASSQEVVDSGNTIYF
NA	TRBV30	16	TRBJ1-2	TRBD1	TGTGCCTGGAGTAAAGGACAGGCCTCTCCGGGGGATGGCTACACCTTC	CAWSKGQASPGDGYTF
once	TRBV2	14	TRBJ2-3	NA	TGTGCCAGCAGTCGGGTTTCGGGCACAGATACGCAGTATTTT	CASSRVSGTDTQYF
once	TRBV14	14	TRBJ2-7	TRBD2	TGTGCCAGCAGCCCCAGACTAGCGGGAGACGAGCAGTACTTC	CASSPRLAGDEQYF
NA	TRBV18	14	TRBJ2-5	NA	TGTGCCAGCTCACCATTGGGGGGCGAAGAGACCCAGTACTTC	CASSPLGGEETQYF
NA	TRBV5-6	16	TRBJ2-5	NA	TGTGCCAGCAGCTCCAACAGGCGCCCGGCGGGAGAGACCCAGTACTTC	CASSSNRRPAGETQYF
once	TRBV4-1	15	TRBJ2-2	NA	TGCGCCAGCACCCTAGCTCGTGTGGGTGGCGGGGAGCTGTTTTTT	CASTLARVGGGELFF
NA	TRBV7-2	16	TRBJ2-2	TRBD2	TGTGCCAGCAGCTTTTACTCTAGCGGGAGCGACGGGGAGCTGTTTTTT	CASSFYSSGSDGELFF
few	TRBV5-1	15	TRBJ1-4	NA	TGCGCCAGCACCCCCCTTGGATTGTCGAATGAAAAACTGTTTTTT	CASTPLGLSNEKLFF
NA	TRBV6-5	15	TRBJ2-7	TRBD1	TGTGCCAGCAGTCCCCCGGGACAGGGGATGGGCGAGCAGTACTTC	CASSPPGQGMGEQYF
once	TRBV5-1	14	TRBJ2-7	NA	TGCGCCAGCAGCTTGGAGGGGGTGACCTACGAGCAGTACTTC	CASSLEGVTYEQYF
NA	TRBV19	15	TRBJ2-5	TRBD2	TGTGCCAGTACTACTAGCGGGAGTCGTGGAGAGACCCAGTACTTC	CASTTSGSRGETQYF
NA	TRBV27	13	TRBJ2-5	NA	TGTGCCAGCAGCGGGGGATACCAAGAGACCCAGTACTTC	CASSGGYQETQYF
NA	TRBV4-3	14	TRBJ2-3	TRBD2	TGCGCCAGCAGCCAAGAAACCGGCGGGAGAACGCAGTATTTT	CASSQETGGRTQYF
NA	TRBV10-3	14	TRBJ1-1	NA	TGTGCCATCAGTGACGTGACCGTGAACACTGAAGCTTTCTTT	CAISDVTVNTEAFF
NA	TRBV5-1	15	TRBJ1-5	NA	TGCGCCAGCAGTGTAGCAGGAGACCCTAATCAGCCCCAGCATTTT	CASSVAGDPNQPQHF
NA	TRBV21-1	15	TRBJ2-7	NA	TGTGCCAGCAGCAAAAGGGGGGACAGGGAATACGAGCAGTACTTC	CASSKRGDREYEQYF
once	TRBV5-6	15	TRBJ1-2	NA	TGTGCCAGCAGCTTGGGACAGGACCACAACTATGGCTACACCTTC	CASSLGQDHNYGYTF
NA	TRBV2	13	TRBJ1-1	NA	TGTGCCAGCATACTTACACAAGCTGGTGAAGCTTTCTTT	CASILTQAGEAFF
NA	TRBV5-6	18	TRBJ1-5	NA	TGTGCCAGCAGCCTACCCCATCGGACCAACGGGGTGGATCAGCCCCAGCATTTT	CASSLPHRTNGVDQPQHF
NA	TRBV27	15	TRBJ2-5	NA	TGTGCCAGCAGTCTTTGGGGGGAGAGACAAGAGACCCAGTACTTC	CASSLWGERQETQYF
NA	TRBV28	17	TRBJ2-5	TRBD2	TGTGCCAGCAGTCCACCACTACTAGCGGGGTTCCAAGAGACCCAGTACTTC	CASSPPLLAGFQETQYF
NA	TRBV5-4	16	TRBJ1-4	NA	TGTGCCAGCAGCCCGGACGGGGGAGGCACTAATGAAAAACTGTTTTTT	CASSPDGGGTNEKLFF
NA	TRBV4-1	15	TRBJ2-1	TRBD2	TGCGCCAGCAGCCAAGATTATCTAGCGGGAGGCGAGCAGTTCTTC	CASSQDYLAGGEQFF
NA	TRBV27	13	TRBJ2-7	NA	TGTGCCAGCAGTTTGGAGGTTGGGTACGAGCAGTACTTC	CASSLEVGYEQYF
NA	TRBV7-2	14	TRBJ2-7	TRBD2	TGTGCCAGCAGCAGGGGACTAGCGGGATGGGAGCAGTACTTC	CASSRGLAGWEQYF
NA	TRBV9	15	TRBJ2-1	TRBD2	TGTGCCAGCAGCGTAGACGGACTAGCGGGACCGGAGCAGTTCTTC	CASSVDGLAGPEQFF
NA	TRBV6-4	13	TRBJ1-1	NA	TGTGCCAGCAGTGAGGCTAGGAACACTGAAGCTTTCTTT	CASSEARNTEAFF
NA	TRBV28	12	TRBJ1-5	NA	TGTGCCAGCAGATCTACTGGTCAGCCCCAGCATTTT	CASRSTGQPQHF
NA	TRBV30	18	TRBJ2-6	NA	TGTGCCTGGAGTCGCCTCGCCCTATGGGATTCTGGGGCCAACGTCCTGACTTTC	CAWSRLALWDSGANVLTF